What follows are 27 T cell receptor beta chains derived from one specimen sequenced in a study of CD4+ T cells in melanoma. Data came from immunoSEQ multiplex PCR; TCRdb stores just in-frame clones and leaves some out. Altogether about 21,000 clones are present, about three quarters being singletons, with the ten largest covering 9% to 10%. These receptors originate from a human donor with melanoma.

The chain joins TRBV15 to TRBJ2-5; 8 nucleotides match TRBD1. J was trimmed by 0 bases and V by 4 bases; bases with no gene match: 4. The CDR3 loop spans 15 amino acids. Germline V CDR1 and CDR2: LNHNV, YYDKDF (reference sequence). CDR3 coding DNA: TGTGCCACCAGCACGAACAGGGGGTACCAAGAGACCCAGTACTTC. This gives the protein CATSTNRGYQETQYF.

This chain links TRBV19 with TRBJ2-5; TRBD2 is a possible D gene (6 bases). V lost 6 bases, J lost 5 bases, and 7 bases lay in between. The germline V gene encodes CDR1 LNHDA and CDR2 SQIVND (reference sequence). The CDR3 runs to 11 residues. CDR3 DNA: TGTGCCAGTAGAGGAGGGGAGACCCAGTACTTC. This sequence encodes CASRGGETQYF.

J is TRBJ1-1 and V is TRBV30, with D perhaps matching TRBD1 (5 bases). CDR1 and CDR2 (germline): GTSNPN, SVGIG (reference sequence). The CDR3 has 13 residues. Trimming shortened V by 5 bases and J by 1 base, and 11 bases separated the two germline ends. CDR3 nucleotide sequence: TGTGCCTGGTCTCGGGACTGGAACACTGAAGCTTTCTTT. Translation: CAWSRDWNTEAFF.

This chain uses TRBV5-4 with TRBJ1-4; maybe TRBD1 (5 bases). The CDR3 has 15 amino acids. Germline CDR1 and CDR2: SGHNT and YYREEE (reference sequence). V lost 3 bases and J 3 bases, leaving 12 bases between the germline ends. Written as DNA, the CDR3 is TGTGCCAGCAGCTCCTACCGGGGCGCTAATGAAAAACTGTTTTTT. It codes for CASSSYRGANEKLFF. Full variable domain (missing parts from reference TRBV5-4 and TRBJ1-4): ETGVTQSPTHLIKTRGQQVTLRCSSQSGHNTVSWYQQALGQGPQFIFQYYREEENGRGNFPPRFSGLQFPNYSSELNVNALELDDSALYLCASSSYRGANEKLFFGSGTQLSVL.

V and J are TRBV27 and TRBJ1-6, with D possibly matching TRBD1 (6 bases). Germline CDR1 is MNHEY and CDR2 is SMNVEV (reference sequence). Trimming shortened V by 5 bases and J by 1 base, and 12 bases separated the two germline ends. This CDR3 has 16 amino acids. As DNA, the CDR3 is TGTGCCAGCAGTCCCAGGGGATCATCCTATAATTCACCCCTCCACTTT. Amino acid sequence: CASSPRGSSYNSPLHF.

V and J are TRBV19 and TRBJ1-3; 9 bases match TRBD1. CDR3 length: 17 residues. Losses at the gene ends were 2 bases for V and 3 bases for J; bases not matched to a gene: 8. Germline CDR1 and CDR2: LNHDA and SQIVND (reference sequence). The CDR3 is CASSINPGQGVGNTIYF. CDR3 in DNA: TGTGCCAGTAGTATAAACCCGGGACAGGGCGTTGGAAACACCATATATTTT.

This clone has only a few counts. The rearrangement joins TRBV27 to TRBJ1-5, with 7 bases that match TRBD1. Trimming cost V 5 bases and J 5 bases; bases outside gene matches: 6. The CDR3 is 14 amino acids. Germline CDR1 is MNHEY and CDR2 is SMNVEV (reference sequence). The CDR3 protein is CASSRSQGDQPQHF. CDR3 nucleotide sequence: TGTGCCAGCAGTAGGAGTCAGGGGGATCAGCCCCAGCATTTT.

J is TRBJ1-2 and V is TRBV5-1, with TRBD1 as a possible D gene (5 bases). Germline V CDR1 and CDR2: SGHRS, YFSETQ. Deletions cut 2 bases from V and 4 bases from J, with 12 bases between. This CDR3 comprises 14 residues. The CDR3: CASSLWGGSYGYTF. CDR3 nucleotides: TGCGCCAGCAGCTTATGGGGCGGTAGCTATGGCTACACCTTC.

V is TRBV6-5 and J is TRBJ2-3; no clear D gene. Germline-derived CDR1 and CDR2 are MNHEY and SVGAGI. The CDR3 has 11 residues. This CDR3 is CAGSSTDTQYF. The DNA for the CDR3 is TGTGCGGGCAGTAGCACAGATACGCAGTATTTT.

This chain joins TRBV6-5 and TRBJ2-5; the D is unclear. The CDR3 length is 15 residues. Germline V lookup: CDR1 MNHEY, CDR2 SVGAGI. V was cut by 6 bases and J by 5 bases, with 19 bases left in between. CDR3 amino acids: CASRRRYAEKETQYF. The DNA of the CDR3 is TGTGCCAGCAGGCGACGGTATGCCGAAAAGGAGACCCAGTACTTC.

The V call is TRBV27, the J call TRBJ1-2; maybe TRBD1 (6 bases). Trimming left V 0 bases short and J 2 bases short, with 13 bases between. The CDR3 is 16 amino acids. The germline CDR1 and CDR2 sequences are MNHEY and SMNVEV (reference sequence). The CDR3 sequence is CASSLSGAGYNYGYTF. The CDR3 DNA reads as TGTGCCAGCAGTTTATCGGGGGCAGGGTACAACTATGGCTACACCTTC.

The J gene is TRBJ2-7, the V gene TRBV2; D remains unclear. Per the germline V gene, CDR1 is SNHLY and CDR2 is FYNNEI. V was shortened by 6 bases and J by 2 bases, with 2 bases between the two germline ends. The CDR3 is 10 residues long. The CDR3 protein is CASRTYEQYF. The CDR3 DNA is TGTGCCAGCAGAACCTACGAGCAGTACTTC.

CDR3 protein: CASRTTSGGPDTQYF. The CDR3 DNA reads TGTGCCAGCAGAACGACTAGCGGGGGGCCAGATACGCAGTATTTT. This chain joins TRBV6-4 and TRBJ2-3; 13 bases are shared with TRBD2. Trimming cost V 6 bases and J 4 bases; bases outside gene matches: 4. The CDR3 has 15 amino acids. The germline gives CDR1 MRHNA, CDR2 SNTAGT.

This clone has only one observation. The chain couples TRBV4-1 to TRBJ2-1; a possible D gene is TRBD2 (6 bases). The CDR3 sequence is 15 residues long. Germline-derived CDR1 and CDR2 are MGHRA and YSYEKL. V was trimmed by 4 bases and J by 6 bases, leaving 16 bases between them. The CDR3 DNA sequence: TGCGCCAGCAGCCCGGGCTCCGGGGGTCCCAATGAGCAGTTCTTC. Amino acid sequence: CASSPGSGGPNEQFF.

This rearrangement joins TRBV5-6 to TRBJ2-5; D possibly corresponds to TRBD1 (6 bases). Germline loops: CDR1 SGHDT, CDR2 YYEEEE. Trimming took 1 base from V and 3 from J, leaving 13 bases between them. The CDR3 covers 15 residues. The CDR3 is CASSLKFRGEETQYF. The CDR3 DNA follows: TGTGCCAGCAGCTTGAAGTTCAGGGGCGAAGAGACCCAGTACTTC.

The sample holds a few counts of this clone. J is TRBJ1-5 and V is TRBV5-8; D not certain. Germline loops: CDR1 SGHTS, CDR2 YDEGEE. Trimming removed 5 bases from V and 0 bases from J, with 12 bases in between. The CDR3 length is 15 residues. The CDR3 is CASSKDGNSNQPQHF. DNA for the CDR3: TGTGCCAGCAGTAAGGACGGGAATAGCAATCAGCCCCAGCATTTT.

This chain uses TRBV7-3 with TRBJ2-3; 7 bases are shared with TRBD2. V trimming: 5 bases; J trimming: 1 base; junction bases outside the gene matches: 9. This CDR3 has 16 residues. Germline V gene lookup returns CDR1 SGHTA and CDR2 FQGTGA. The CDR3 is CASSTRRGGGTDTQYF. CDR3 coding DNA: TGTGCCAGCAGCACCCGAAGGGGAGGGGGCACAGATACGCAGTATTTT.

V usage is TRBV6-6 and J usage is TRBJ2-1; perhaps TRBD2 as D (6 bases). Trimming took off 1 base at V and 9 bases at J, with 7 bases between the two ends. The CDR3 loop spans 12 amino acids. Per germline, CDR1 MNHNY and CDR2 SVGAGI (reference sequence). CDR3 coding DNA: TGTGCCAGCAGTTACTTGGGAGGTGAGCAGTTCTTC. Protein: CASSYLGGEQFF.

This clone was observed a few times. This sequence joins TRBV7-8 and TRBJ1-1; 7 bases align to TRBD1. The germline V gene encodes CDR1 SGHVS and CDR2 FQNEAQ. Germline trimming cut 2 bases from V and 4 bases from J; bases unmatched to any gene: 1. The CDR3 totals 13 residues. The CDR3 region has the DNA TGTGCCAGCAGCTTAACAGGGGCCACTGAAGCTTTCTTT. It encodes CASSLTGATEAFF.

This clone was found a few times. The chain recombines TRBV7-3 with TRBJ2-7; D remains unclear. Germline-derived CDR1 and CDR2 are SGHTA and FQGTGA. Trimming removed 2 bases at V and 1 base at J, with 12 bases between. CDR3 length equals 15 residues. This CDR3 is CASSLGLGSSYEQYF. The CDR3 coding sequence is TGTGCCAGCAGCTTAGGTCTCGGGTCGTCCTACGAGCAGTACTTC. The entire variable domain, with the rest obtained from reference TRBV7-3 and TRBJ2-7, is as follows: GAGVSQTPSNKVTEKGKYVELRCDPISGHTALYWYRQSLGQGPEFLIYFQGTGAADDSGLPNDRFFAVRPEGSVSTLKIQRTERGDSAVYLCASSLGLGSSYEQYFGPGTRLTVT.

The gene calls are TRBV5-6 and TRBJ1-1; the match to TRBD1 covers 8 bases. Germline values: CDR1 SGHDT, CDR2 YYEEEE. Trimming at V came to 9 bases and at J to 4 bases, leaving 2 bases not matched to a gene. The CDR3 runs to 11 residues. The CDR3 nucleotides are TGTGCCAAGGACAGGGCCACTGAAGCTTTCTTT. The encoded protein is CAKDRATEAFF.

The V and J genes are TRBV5-1 and TRBJ2-1; D might be TRBD1 or TRBD2, each matching 6 bases. Looked up from germline, CDR1 is SGHRS and CDR2 is YFSETQ. The V end was cut by 6 bases, the J end by 0 bases, with 13 bases between. CDR3 length: 15 residues. The CDR3 here is CASNRGPSSYNEQFF. CDR3 DNA: TGCGCCAGCAACCGGGGGCCGAGCTCCTACAATGAGCAGTTCTTC.

This clone was counted a single time. This chain uses TRBV7-9 with TRBJ2-2, with a weak D call TRBD1 (7 bases). Germline CDR1 and CDR2: SEHNR and FQNEAQ (reference sequence). V was clipped by 5 bases and J by 0 bases, with 10 bases between them. The CDR3 totals 15 residues. CDR3 sequence: CASSRGTANTGELFF. CDR3 coding DNA: TGTGCCAGCAGCCGCGGGACAGCGAACACCGGGGAGCTGTTTTTT.

The CDR3, as DNA: TGTGCCAGCAGCTTTACCGGGTCGGGTAATTCACCCCTCCACTTT. Protein sequence: CASSFTGSGNSPLHF. The chain recombines TRBV5-6 with TRBJ1-6, with D unresolved. V was pared by 2 bases and J by 6 bases, with 12 bases between. The length of the CDR3 is 15 residues. Germline V gene sequence: CDR1 SGHDT, CDR2 YYEEEE.

This clone appeared once. CDR3 sequence reads: CASSFSPFGQETQYF. For the CDR3, the DNA is TGTGCCAGCAGCTTTAGCCCGTTCGGCCAAGAGACCCAGTACTTC. The V and J genes are TRBV7-9 and TRBJ2-5; D ambiguous. Looked up from germline, CDR1 is SEHNR and CDR2 is FQNEAQ (reference sequence). The CDR3 runs 15 residues. V shed 3 bases and J shed 1 base, with 12 bases lying between them.

J is TRBJ2-3 and V is TRBV7-2, with D possibly matching TRBD1 (5 bases). Germline V gene data show CDR1 as SGHTA and CDR2 as FQGNSA. This CDR3 spans 15 amino acids. The V end was cut by 1 base, the J end by 2 bases, with 10 bases between. In nucleotides, the CDR3 is TGTGCCAGCAGCTTAGTGGGGCGCACCACAGATACGCAGTATTTT. Protein product: CASSLVGRTTDTQYF.

The rearrangement joins TRBV6-5 to TRBJ1-2, with 8 bases fitting TRBD1. Trimming took 7 bases from V and 4 from J; bases not matched to a gene: 8. The CDR3 totals 14 residues. CDR1 and CDR2 from the germline V gene are MNHEY and SVGAGI. The CDR3 loop reads CASTRTGIGYGYTF. The CDR3 nucleotides are TGTGCCAGCACCCGGACAGGGATCGGCTATGGCTACACCTTC.